The rows below give T cell receptor beta chains drawn from one sample of a study of T cells in Graves' hyperthyroidism and ophthalmopathy. A single record per CDR3 protein comes from TCRdb applying MiXCR to the multiplex PCR reads. The sample lists under 550,000 distinct CDR3 sequences, nearly 20% occurring once. The sequenced sample was blood. The source is a man aged 35-49 years with Graves' ophthalmopathy. Both conserved end residues are part of each CDR3. The D gene is left open where the match is weak. For some rows the clone size is stated as once, few or many, or as a class when expanded; others skip it.

J gene: TRBJ2-1
D gene: .
clone size: few
V gene: TRBV20-1
CDR3 DNA: TGCAGTGCTATAACGGGCTCTATCAATGAGCAGTTCTTC
CDR3 protein: CSAITGSINEQFF

J gene: TRBJ2-1
D gene: TRBD2
clone size: .
V gene: TRBV6-1
CDR3 DNA: TGTGCCAGCAGAATAGCGGGAGGCCACAATGAGCAGTTCTTC
CDR3 protein: CASRIAGGHNEQFF

J gene: TRBJ1-2
D gene: TRBD1
clone size: many
V gene: TRBV3-1
CDR3 DNA: TGTGCCAGCAGCCATCCCACAGGGGGCTGGGGCTATGGCTACACCTTC
CDR3 protein: CASSHPTGGWGYGYTF

J gene: TRBJ1-1
D gene: .
clone size: few
V gene: TRBV27
CDR3 DNA: TGTGCCAGCGGCCCTCAGGCGGGCCTTGAAGCTTTCTTT
CDR3 protein: CASGPQAGLEAFF

J gene: TRBJ2-2
D gene: TRBD2
clone size: .
V gene: TRBV27
CDR3 DNA: TGTGCCAGCAGTTTATCCCGCGGGCTAGCGGGAGGAACCGGGGAGCTGTTTTTT
CDR3 protein: CASSLSRGLAGGTGELFF

J gene: TRBJ2-3
D gene: .
clone size: many
V gene: TRBV28
CDR3 DNA: TGTGCCAGCAGTCACCGGGACGCACTCTCCACAGATACGCAGTATTTT
CDR3 protein: CASSHRDALSTDTQYF

J gene: TRBJ2-2
D gene: TRBD2
clone size: few
V gene: TRBV14
CDR3 DNA: TGTGCCAGCAGCCTCCTAGCGGGAGTCGGTACCGGGGAGCTGTTTTTT
CDR3 protein: CASSLLAGVGTGELFF

J gene: TRBJ1-5
D gene: .
clone size: .
V gene: TRBV18
CDR3 DNA: TGTGCCAGCAGCCCCGGGGAGGGCCAGCCCCAGCATTTT
CDR3 protein: CASSPGEGQPQHF

J gene: TRBJ1-1
D gene: .
clone size: many
V gene: TRBV6-2/TRBV6-3
CDR3 DNA: TGTGCCAGCAGTCGCCGGGACATCACTGAAGCTTTCTTT
CDR3 protein: CASSRRDITEAFF

J gene: TRBJ2-5
D gene: .
clone size: .
V gene: TRBV29-1
CDR3 DNA: TGCAGCACTGGGTTGGGAGAGACCCAGTACTTC
CDR3 protein: CSTGLGETQYF

J gene: TRBJ2-3
D gene: .
clone size: few
V gene: TRBV6-5
CDR3 DNA: TGTGCCAGCAGTTATGGCTACACAGATACGCAGTATTTT
CDR3 protein: CASSYGYTDTQYF

J gene: TRBJ1-1
D gene: .
clone size: many
V gene: TRBV19
CDR3 DNA: TGTGCCAGTAGTTGGTGGAACACTGAAGCTTTCTTT
CDR3 protein: CASSWWNTEAFF

J gene: TRBJ1-4
D gene: .
clone size: .
V gene: TRBV30
CDR3 DNA: TGTGCCTCGAGGTCACAGAATGAAAAACTGTTTTTT
CDR3 protein: CASRSQNEKLFF

J gene: TRBJ1-6
D gene: .
clone size: many
V gene: TRBV6-2/TRBV6-3
CDR3 DNA: TGTGCCAGCAGCCCCACGAGGGGGAGGAATTCACCCCTCCACTTT
CDR3 protein: CASSPTRGRNSPLHF

J gene: TRBJ1-2
D gene: TRBD1
clone size: .
V gene: TRBV12-3/TRBV12-4
CDR3 DNA: TGTGCCAGCAAACTGACAGGGAAGTATGGCTACACCTTC
CDR3 protein: CASKLTGKYGYTF

J gene: TRBJ2-7
D gene: .
clone size: many
V gene: TRBV7-2
CDR3 DNA: TGTGCCAGCAGCCGAGGACGGGTCTACGAGCAGTACTTC
CDR3 protein: CASSRGRVYEQYF

J gene: TRBJ2-3
D gene: .
clone size: few
V gene: TRBV6-4
CDR3 DNA: TGTGCCAGCAGTGACTCAAATCCCGGGGCGCAGTATTTT
CDR3 protein: CASSDSNPGAQYF

J gene: TRBJ2-7
D gene: .
clone size: many
V gene: TRBV18
CDR3 DNA: TGTGCCAGCTCACCGGGCAGTCCCTACGAGCAGTACTTC
CDR3 protein: CASSPGSPYEQYF

J gene: TRBJ1-4
D gene: .
clone size: many
V gene: TRBV20-1
CDR3 DNA: TGCAGTGCTAGAGACCAGGGGACTAATGAAAAACTGTTTTTT
CDR3 protein: CSARDQGTNEKLFF

J gene: TRBJ2-7
D gene: TRBD2
clone size: many
V gene: TRBV6-2/TRBV6-3
CDR3 DNA: TGTGCCACACTGAAGACTAGCGGGTTCGCCTCCTACGAGCAGTACTTC
CDR3 protein: CATLKTSGFASYEQYF

J gene: TRBJ2-7
D gene: .
clone size: .
V gene: TRBV14
CDR3 DNA: TGTGCCAGCAGCCAAGTAGGCTTGCGACAGAAAAAGGGGTTTTACGAGCAGTACTTC
CDR3 protein: CASSQVGLRQKKGFYEQYF

J gene: TRBJ2-7
D gene: TRBD1
clone size: few
V gene: TRBV5-1
CDR3 DNA: TGCGCCAGCAGCTTGGAAGCAGGACAGGGCTCTCCCTACGAGCAGTACTTC
CDR3 protein: CASSLEAGQGSPYEQYF

J gene: TRBJ1-5
D gene: .
clone size: few
V gene: TRBV20-1
CDR3 DNA: TGCAGTGCTAGAGGGCCAGCAAATCAGCCCCAGCATTTT
CDR3 protein: CSARGPANQPQHF

J gene: TRBJ2-3
D gene: TRBD1
clone size: .
V gene: TRBV7-2
CDR3 DNA: TGTGCCAGCAGCTTAGGGGGAGCCGGGACAGGGGCAGATACGCAGTATTTT
CDR3 protein: CASSLGGAGTGADTQYF

J gene: TRBJ2-1
D gene: TRBD1
clone size: .
V gene: TRBV28
CDR3 DNA: TGTGCCAGCAGTCAGAACAGGGGGGCCTACAATGAGCAGTTCTTC
CDR3 protein: CASSQNRGAYNEQFF